Listed here are 16 T cell receptor beta chains from one sample, sequenced in a study of T cells after yellow fever vaccination. TCRdb redid the calling of the 5' RACE reads with MiXCR, one entry per CDR3 protein. The table shows about 69,000 distinct CDR3 sequences, with 4.5% to 7.5% occurring only once. Sequencing used CD4+ T cells sorted from PBMCs, obtained less than 18 days after the first yellow fever vaccination. Receptors originate from a man between 18 and 35 years old who received the YFV17D yellow fever vaccine.

This clonotype has at least ten counts. The chain carries TRBV5-1 and TRBJ1-2, with a tentative D call TRBD1 (5 bases). This CDR3 comprises 14 residues. CDR1 SGHRS and CDR2 YFSETQ come from the germline V gene. Trimming left V 0 bases short and J 5 bases short, with 11 bases between. This chain's CDR3 is CASSLARRGYGYTF. The CDR3 coding sequence is TGCGCCAGCAGCTTGGCTCGACGGGGGTATGGCTACACCTTC.

This clonotype was counted only a few times. The chain combines TRBV20-1 with TRBJ2-3; D might be TRBD1 or TRBD2, each matching 6 bases. Trimming cost V 5 bases and J 4 bases, with 10 bases left between them. The V gene's germline CDR1 is DFQATT and CDR2 SNEGSKA (reference sequence). The CDR3 spans 12 residues. CDR3 nucleotides: TGCAGTGCTCCGGGGGCCCCAGATACGCAGTATTTT. Its translation: CSAPGAPDTQYF.

This clonotype was detected ten times or more. The rearrangement links TRBV20-1 to TRBJ2-5; TRBD2 is a possible D gene (6 bases). Germline V gives CDR1 DFQATT, CDR2 SNEGSKA (reference sequence). V lost 5 bases to trimming and J lost 3 bases, with 10 bases between them. The CDR3 covers 12 residues. The CDR3 DNA sequence: TGCAGTGCTTCGACGGGGGAAGAGACCCAGTACTTC. This gives the protein CSASTGEETQYF.

In the case of this clonotype: This could be a read error, since a much larger clone is one nucleotide away. V is TRBV7-2 and J is TRBJ2-5; the D gene could be TRBD1 or TRBD2 (5 bases each). The germline V and J ends were trimmed by 8 bases and 11 bases, with 18 bases remaining between them. Per germline, CDR1 SGHTA and CDR2 FQGNSA. The CDR3 length is 12 residues. CDR3 sequence reads: CASSGQVLTQYF. The DNA for the CDR3 is TGTGCCAGCTCGGGGCAGGTCTTAACGCAGTACTTC.

With respect to this clonotype: A much larger clone lies a single base off, so this may be a read error. V and J are TRBV5-1 and TRBJ1-5; possibly TRBD1 for D (5 bases). CDR1 SGHRS and CDR2 YFSETQ come from the germline V gene. The CDR3 is 16 amino acids. The CDR3 sequence: CDSSLGTGTPIGPQHF. The CDR3 nucleotides read TGCGACAGCAGCTTGGGTACCGGGACCCCTATCGGGCCCCAGCATTTT.

This clonotype was found many times. This chain uses TRBV11-1 with TRBJ2-5; TRBD2 might be the D (6 bases). Trimming took 0 bases from V and 0 from J, leaving 17 bases between them. CDR1 and CDR2 (germline): SGHAT, FQDESV (reference sequence). The CDR3 covers 18 residues. The CDR3 protein is CASSLARGTGAHQETQYF. CDR3 bases: TGTGCCAGCAGCTTAGCGCGGGGAACAGGCGCGCACCAAGAGACCCAGTACTTC.

This clonotype was detected ten times or more. V and J are TRBV5-1 and TRBJ1-1, with D possibly being TRBD1 (6 bases). CDR1 and CDR2 from the germline V gene are SGHRS and YFSETQ. The CDR3 consists of 17 residues. V gave up 3 bases and J gave up 4 bases, with 22 bases separating them. The CDR3 is CASSSGGATGLSTEAFF. DNA of the CDR3: TGCGCCAGCAGCTCGGGGGGCGCGACGGGATTGAGCACTGAAGCTTTCTTT.

This clonotype turned up a few times. V is TRBV19 and J is TRBJ1-5, with D unclear. V lost 3 bases and J 6 bases, leaving 27 bases between the germline ends. The CDR3 runs 19 residues. Per germline, CDR1 LNHDA and CDR2 SQIVND (reference sequence). Written as DNA, the CDR3 is TGTGCCAGTAGTATCCGGTTAGCCAACCCTCCACGCTGGGCTCAGCCCCAGCATTTT. Its translation: CASSIRLANPPRWAQPQHF.

This clonotype was counted ten times or more. This chain links TRBV7-3 with TRBJ1-1; D is possibly TRBD1 (6 bases). Looked up from germline, CDR1 is SGHTA and CDR2 is FQGTGA. V gave up 7 bases and J gave up 1 base, with 13 bases separating them. The CDR3 loop spans 14 amino acids. CDR3 coding DNA: TGTGCCAGCATTGGCGGGGGCCAGAACACTGAAGCTTTCTTT. Its protein is CASIGGGQNTEAFF.

About this clonotype itself: One end of the junction is discordant with germline, which a read error may explain. V usage is TRBV7-6 and J usage is TRBJ2-1; the D gene is possibly TRBD1 (5 bases). The CDR3 totals 15 residues. Per germline, CDR1 SGHVS and CDR2 FNYEAQ. This chain's CDR3 is CPSSSPGSGSNEQFF. In nucleotides, the CDR3 is TGTCCCAGCAGCTCACCAGGGTCGGGCAGCAATGAGCAGTTCTTC.

The chain links TRBV5-1 to TRBJ1-2; D is perhaps TRBD1 (5 bases). The germline V gene encodes CDR1 SGHRS and CDR2 YFSETQ. Trimming left V 1 base short and J 2 bases short, with 15 bases between. CDR3 length equals 16 residues. CDR3 loop: CASSLWSMTVNYGYTF. The CDR3 region has the DNA TGCGCCAGCAGCTTGTGGTCTATGACAGTCAACTATGGCTACACCTTC. The complete variable domain, with remaining parts taken from reference TRBV5-1 and TRBJ1-2, reads KAGVTQTPRYLIKTRGQQVTLSCSPISGHRSVSWYQQTPGQGLQFLFEYFSETQRNKGNFPGRFSGRQFSNSRSEMNVSTLELGDSALYLCASSLWSMTVNYGYTFGSGTRLTVV.

In this sample, this clonotype turned up many times. The chain recombines TRBV7-2 with TRBJ2-1, with a tentative D call TRBD1 (6 bases). V lost 1 base and J 2 bases, leaving 9 bases between the germline ends. The CDR3 extends over 15 amino acids. Germline V lookup: CDR1 SGHTA, CDR2 FQGNSA. The CDR3 protein is CASSLEGDPYNEQFF. The CDR3 bases are TGTGCCAGCAGCTTAGAGGGGGACCCCTACAATGAGCAGTTCTTC.

This clonotype was counted at least ten times. The V and J genes are TRBV5-1 and TRBJ2-4; possibly TRBD1 for D (6 bases). This CDR3 comprises 14 residues. V gave up 4 bases and J gave up 5 bases, with 13 bases separating them. The germline gives CDR1 SGHRS, CDR2 YFSETQ. CDR3 bases: TGCGCCAGCAGCCCCGGGACATCGGAAAACATTCAGTACTTC. As protein: CASSPGTSENIQYF.

This clonotype was seen repeatedly, ten times or more. V usage is TRBV12-3 or TRBV12-4 and J usage is TRBJ2-3; D possibly corresponds to TRBD1 (6 bases). V was shortened by 6 bases and J by 3 bases, with 10 bases between the two germline ends. This CDR3 region has 13 residues. The chain's CDR3 is CASRQGWTDTQYF. The DNA of the CDR3 is TGTGCCAGCAGACAGGGTTGGACAGATACGCAGTATTTT.

This clonotype has at least ten counts. V is TRBV20-1 and J is TRBJ1-2; 7 bases map to TRBD1. This CDR3 has 14 amino acids. The trim removed 5 bases at V and 4 bases at J, leaving 10 bases unmatched. The V gene's germline CDR1 is DFQATT and CDR2 SNEGSKA (reference sequence). The CDR3 here is CSARGDSNPYGYTF. DNA of the CDR3: TGCAGTGCTCGCGGGGACAGCAATCCCTATGGCTACACCTTC.

This clonotype was detected ten times or more. The chain uses TRBV12-3 or TRBV12-4 and TRBJ1-5; possibly TRBD1 for D (5 bases). Deletions cut 3 bases from V and 6 bases from J, with 12 bases between. There are 14 residues in the CDR3. CDR3 loop: CASSFRTGGQPQHF. The CDR3 nucleotides read TGTGCCAGCAGTTTTCGTACTGGGGGTCAGCCCCAGCATTTT.